Presented here are 30 T cell receptor beta chains from one specimen sequenced in a study of glioma-infiltrating T cells. TCR alpha and beta CDR3 regions were amplified from RNA using iRepertoire nested multiplex PCR. One entry per CDR3 protein results from TCRdb running MiXCR on the multiplex PCR reads. Altogether about 180,000 distinct CDR3 sequences are present, about 40% being singletons, with the ten largest covering under 6.5%. Sequenced material: glioma tissue, nonneoplastic brain tissue, or PBMCs (not recorded which). The receptor source for this set is a human donor with low-grade glioma or glioblastoma, undergoing nonglioma brain surgery, or in good health (not recorded which).

As to this clonotype: The junction and the germline gene differ at one end; a read error may be behind it. The J gene is TRBJ1-2, the V gene TRBV7-9, with 7 positions matching TRBD1. There are 16 residues in the CDR3. Per the germline V gene, CDR1 is SEHNR and CDR2 is FQNEAQ (reference sequence). The CDR3 is CTSSKNNPRDSYGYTF. CDR3 coding DNA: TGTACCAGCAGCAAAAATAACCCCCGGGACAGCTATGGCTACACCTTC.

This clonotype was recorded at least ten times. The chain employs TRBV20-1 and TRBJ2-1; 8 nucleotides match TRBD2. From germline, CDR1 is DFQATT and CDR2 SNEGSKA (reference sequence). This CDR3 region has 16 residues. V gave up 3 bases and J gave up 4 bases; unmatched junction bases: 11. CDR3 sequence (DNA): TGCAGTGCTAGCCCTAGCGGGCCCGCTTCGTACAATGAGCAGTTCTTC. It yields the protein CSASPSGPASYNEQFF.

This clonotype was counted at least ten times. The chain recombines TRBV27 with TRBJ2-3, with a tentative D call TRBD1 (5 bases). The CDR3 contains 9 residues. Germline V gene sequence: CDR1 MNHEY, CDR2 SMNVEV (reference sequence). The CDR3 sequence is CATQGTQYF. CDR3 coding DNA: TGTGCAACCCAGGGTACGCAGTATTTT.

The chain links TRBV4-1 to TRBJ2-4; tentatively, D is TRBD1 or TRBD2 (5 bases each). Germline lookup yields CDR1 MGHRA and CDR2 YSYEKL. The ends were cut back, 1 base at V and 7 bases at J, with 11 bases in the middle. This CDR3 has 14 residues. In DNA form, the CDR3 reads TGCGCCAGCAGCCAAGTTAGCGCAGGGAACATTCAGTACTTC. Protein: CASSQVSAGNIQYF.

This clonotype was seen more than once but under ten times. This chain links TRBV3-1 with TRBJ2-1; perhaps TRBD1 as D (5 bases). The CDR3 is made up of 15 amino acids. From germline, CDR1 is LGHDT and CDR2 YNNKEL (reference sequence). The V end was cut by 1 base, the J end by 6 bases, with 13 bases between. CDR3 bases: TGTGCCAGCAGCCAAGGGTCAGGGAAGAGCAATGAGCAGTTCTTC. Residues: CASSQGSGKSNEQFF.

Concerning this clonotype itself: A much larger clone sits a single nucleotide away, making a read error possible. This chain uses TRBV15 with TRBJ1-1; the D gene is possibly TRBD1 (5 bases). The ends were cut back, 5 bases at V and 0 bases at J, with 13 bases in the middle. The CDR3 spans 15 residues. Germline lookup yields CDR1 LNHNV and CDR2 YYDKDF (reference sequence). CDR3 nucleotides: TGTGCCACCAGCGACCCGGGGGTCTTGAACACTGAAGCTTTCTTT. This translates into CATSDPGVLNTEAFF. The full variable domain, its missing parts supplied by reference TRBV15 and TRBJ1-1, is DAMVIQNPRYQVTQFGKPVTLSCSQTLNHNVMYWYQQKSSQAPKLLFHYYDKDFNNEADTPDNFQSRRPNTSFCFLDIRSPGLGDTAMYLCATSDPGVLNTEAFFGQGTRLTVV.

For this clonotype: Without the conserved terminal phenylalanine or tryptophan, this CDR3 likely stems from a read error. The CDR3 here is CSAYLGGTDTQYL. The CDR3 DNA follows: TGCAGTGCTTACCTGGGCGGCACAGATACGCAGTATCTT. The chain carries TRBV20-1 and TRBJ2-3; unclear D gene. Trimming cost V 5 bases and J 1 base, with 10 bases left between them. CDR1 is DFQATT, CDR2 SNEGSKA, per germline (reference sequence). The CDR3 has 13 residues.

V is TRBV6-1 and J is TRBJ2-3, with no clear D. Per the germline V gene, CDR1 is MNHNS and CDR2 is SASEGT. CDR3 length: 13 residues. The ends were cut back, 5 bases at V and 2 bases at J, with 8 bases in the middle. In DNA form, the CDR3 reads TGTGCCAGCAGTTTGGGCATCACAGATACGCAGTATTTT. Protein sequence: CASSLGITDTQYF.

This clonotype was picked up a small number of times. Since a much larger clone is just one base distant, this may be a read error. V is TRBV28 and J is TRBJ1-1; D gene uncertain. From germline, CDR1 is MDHEN and CDR2 SYDVKM. This CDR3 comprises 10 residues. The ends were cut back, 7 bases at V and 11 bases at J, with 11 bases in the middle. The CDR3: CASNDDVAFF. The CDR3 DNA reads as TGTGCCAGCAACGACGATGTGGCTTTCTTT.

This clonotype appeared a single time. A read error may be the cause here, since a much bigger clone is one base away. The chain recombines TRBV3-1 with TRBJ2-3, with D maybe TRBD2 (5 bases). Germline CDR1 is LGHDT and CDR2 is YNNKEL (reference sequence). The CDR3 runs 15 residues. This CDR3 reads CASSQLSGSTDAQYF. The CDR3 DNA follows: TGTGCCAGCAGCCAATTAAGCGGAAGCACAGATGCGCAGTATTTT.

A word on this clonotype: A much larger clone lies a single base off, so this may be a read error. The chain carries TRBV29-1 and TRBJ1-2, with D uncertain. Per the germline V gene, CDR1 is SQVTM and CDR2 is ANQGSEA. There are 12 residues in the CDR3. CDR3 nucleotides: TGCAGCGTTCAAGACCATTCGTATGGCTACAACTTC. Translating gives CSVQDHSYGYNF.

This clonotype was detected ten times or more. The rearrangement joins TRBV20-1 to TRBJ2-5; possibly TRBD2 for D (5 bases). CDR1 is DFQATT, CDR2 SNEGSKA, per germline (reference sequence). Trimming left V 0 bases short and J 5 bases short, with 7 bases between. The CDR3 has 12 amino acids. The CDR3 bases are TGCAGTGCTAGAGAATCGGGGGAGACCCAGTACTTC. Protein sequence: CSARESGETQYF.

V is TRBV28 and J is TRBJ2-1; 13 nucleotides agree with TRBD2. This CDR3 contains 17 residues. The germline V gene encodes CDR1 MDHEN and CDR2 SYDVKM. The V segment lost 1 base and the J segment 14 bases; nucleotides outside the gene matches: 14. CDR3 loop: CASSLSSGTSGIDKKFF. CDR3 DNA sequence: TGTGCCAGCAGTTTATCTTCCGGGACTAGCGGGATAGATAAGAAGTTCTTC. The variable domain in full, completed from reference TRBV28 and TRBJ2-1, reads DVKVTQSSRYLVKRTGEKVFLECVQDMDHENMFWYRQDPGLGLRLIYFSYDVKMKEKGDIPEGYSVSREKKERFSLILESASTNQTSMYLCASSLSSGTSGIDKKFFGPGTRLTVL.

In its sample, this clonotype was seen a few times. This chain joins TRBV30 and TRBJ1-1; D is ambiguous. CDR3 length: 12 amino acids. CDR1 GTSNPN and CDR2 SVGIG come from the germline V gene (reference sequence). Trimming pared 5 bases from V and 0 bases from J, leaving 7 bases between. CDR3 coding DNA: TGTGCCTGGGCCCTCATGAACACTGAAGCTTTCTTT. This translates into CAWALMNTEAFF.

This clonotype appeared once. This chain connects TRBV25-1 to TRBJ1-5; D is ambiguous. The germline gives CDR1 MGHDK, CDR2 SYGVNS. CDR3 size: 14 residues. V was shortened by 1 base and J by 14 bases, with 18 bases between the two germline ends. CDR3 sequence: CASSEWKVGQTEHF. DNA for the CDR3: TGTGCCAGCAGTGAATGGAAAGTGGGTCAGACCGAGCATTTT.

This clonotype was seen many times. V gene TRBV20-1 combines with J gene TRBJ2-7, with D perhaps given as TRBD1 or TRBD2 (5 bases each). Trimming left V 2 bases short and J 4 bases short, with 12 bases between. Per germline, CDR1 DFQATT and CDR2 SNEGSKA (reference sequence). The CDR3 totals 13 residues. CDR3 DNA: TGCAGTGCTAGACGGGCAGGGACGTACGAGCAGTACTTC. Translated, it gives CSARRAGTYEQYF.

Regarding this clonotype: A much larger clone lies one base from this, so it may be a read error. The chain employs TRBV6-1 and TRBJ2-7; TRBD1 might be the D (6 bases). This CDR3 has 14 amino acids. From germline, CDR1 is MNHNS and CDR2 SASEGT. CDR3 amino acids: CASSENRETYEKYF. DNA for the CDR3: TGTGCCAGCAGTGAAAACAGGGAGACCTACGAGAAGTACTTC.

As regards this clonotype: This sequence may be a read error, since a much larger clone differs from it by one base. The chain couples TRBV15 to TRBJ1-2; D unresolved. The CDR3 has 15 residues. V lost 0 bases and J lost 4, with 12 bases in between. Per the germline V gene, CDR1 is LNHNV and CDR2 is YYDKDF (reference sequence). For the CDR3, the DNA is TGTGCCACCAGCAGAGATCCGACGGAATTCTATGGCTACACCTTC. It codes for CATSRDPTEFYGYTF.

This clonotype was counted once. The chain has TRBV20-1 and TRBJ2-1; a weak D match, TRBD1 (6 bases). The length of the CDR3 is 17 residues. Germline V gene sequence: CDR1 DFQATT, CDR2 SNEGSKA (reference sequence). Trimming stripped 1 base from V and 3 bases from J, with 19 bases between. CDR3 in DNA: TGCAGTGCTAGAGGAACAGGGACCGCCGACGGCTACAATGAGCAGTTCTTC. Translated: CSARGTGTADGYNEQFF.

J is TRBJ2-5 and V is TRBV6-2 or TRBV6-3, with 10 bases lining up with TRBD1. CDR1 is MNHEY and CDR2 is SVGEGT in the germline V gene. Unmatched junction bases numbered 14, after V lost 6 bases and J lost 4 bases. CDR3 length: 17 residues. The CDR3 spells CASSTGTGVQESETQYF. In DNA form, the CDR3 reads TGTGCCAGCAGCACCGGGACAGGGGTACAGGAATCAGAGACCCAGTACTTC.

Comments on this clonotype: This may be a read error, as it is one base from a much larger clone. The chain combines TRBV20-1 with TRBJ1-2; D may be TRBD1 (5 bases). Germline CDR1 is DFQATT and CDR2 is SNEGSKA (reference sequence). The CDR3 runs to 10 residues. With 7 bases removed from V and 6 bases from J, the gap between germline ends came to 9 bases. The CDR3 nucleotides read TGCAGTGGAGGCAGGGATGGCTACACCTTC. Residues: CSGGRDGYTF.

The sample holds many counts of this clonotype. The chain has TRBV5-1 and TRBJ2-1; D is ambiguous. V lost 4 bases and J 5 bases, leaving 13 bases between the germline ends. Germline V lookup: CDR1 SGHRS, CDR2 YFSETQ. The CDR3 loop spans 14 amino acids. CDR3 protein: CASSPLPGNNEQFF. CDR3 DNA: TGCGCCAGCAGCCCTCTCCCTGGAAACAATGAGCAGTTCTTC.

There are a few counts of this clonotype. V usage is TRBV3-1 and J usage is TRBJ1-1; D call uncertain. Germline values: CDR1 LGHDT, CDR2 YNNKEL (reference sequence). The CDR3 has 13 amino acids. With 1 base removed from V and 8 bases from J, the gap between germline ends came to 11 bases. The CDR3 protein is CASSQAPHPEAFF. DNA for the CDR3: TGTGCCAGCAGCCAAGCTCCGCACCCCGAAGCTTTCTTT.

This clonotype was detected only a few times. A read error may explain this, as a much larger clone is one base away. This CDR3 reads CATSYTYNSPLHF. The DNA for the CDR3 is TGTGCCACCAGCTATACCTATAATTCACCCCTCCACTTT. The V and J genes are TRBV15 and TRBJ1-6; no reliable D call. The germline V gene has CDR1 LNHNV and CDR2 YYDKDF (reference sequence). Between the trimmed V and J ends, which lost 5 bases and 2 bases, there was a span of 4 bases. The CDR3 sequence is 13 residues long.

This clonotype came up once. A read error may explain this, as a much larger clone is one base away. The chain combines TRBV10-2 with TRBJ2-7; no reliable D call. The CDR3 runs to 15 residues. Germline-derived CDR1 and CDR2 are WSHSY and SAAADI. The CDR3 bases are TGTGCCAGCAGTGAAGCGCTGGCAGGAAAGCTCGAGCAGTACTTC. Translating gives CASSEALAGKLEQYF.

This clonotype was seen many times. The rearrangement uses TRBV20-1 and TRBJ2-1, with TRBD2 matching 8 bases. V was clipped by 2 bases and J by 3 bases; unmatched bases: 6. The germline V gene has CDR1 DFQATT and CDR2 SNEGSKA (reference sequence). CDR3 length: 15 amino acids. The CDR3 sequence is CSARFPGGGYNEQFF. In DNA form, the CDR3 reads TGCAGTGCTAGATTCCCGGGAGGGGGCTACAATGAGCAGTTCTTC.

This chain uses TRBV29-1 with TRBJ2-1; no clear D gene. V was clipped by 2 bases and J by 7 bases, with 12 bases between them. CDR3 length: 13 amino acids. CDR1 and CDR2 from the germline V gene are SQVTM and ANQGSEA. This CDR3 reads CSVERQAQNEQFF. In DNA form, the CDR3 reads TGCAGCGTTGAACGGCAGGCCCAAAATGAGCAGTTCTTC.

About this clonotype: Given a much more abundant clone one base away, this may be a read error. The V gene is TRBV28, the J gene TRBJ2-1, with TRBD1 as a possible D gene (5 bases). Per the germline V gene, CDR1 is MDHEN and CDR2 is SYDVKM. The CDR3 covers 14 residues. V gave up 7 bases and J gave up 6 bases, with 16 bases separating them. The CDR3 region has the DNA TGTGCCAGCACCTTTGAGCAGGGCTCCAATGAGCAGTTCTTC. Its protein is CASTFEQGSNEQFF.

In regard to this clonotype: This may arise from a read error, as a much more abundant clone is one base away. CDR3 nucleotide sequence: TGCAGCTCCGGGACCGCAGGCCATAATTCACCCCTCCACTTT. Translation gives CSSGTAGHNSPLHF. V and J are TRBV20-1 and TRBJ1-6, with D tentatively TRBD1 (5 bases). Per germline, CDR1 DFQATT and CDR2 SNEGSKA (reference sequence). The CDR3 is 14 amino acids.

This clonotype has a handful of counts. The J gene is TRBJ2-7, the V gene TRBV20-1; D might be TRBD1 or TRBD2, each matching 5 bases. The CDR3 has 15 residues. Per the germline V gene, CDR1 is DFQATT and CDR2 is SNEGSKA (reference sequence). V dropped 0 bases and J dropped 5 bases, with 17 bases sitting between them. The CDR3 coding sequence is TGCAGTGCTAGAGATTTCTCATCGGGGACCGACGAGCAGTACTTC. The encoded protein is CSARDFSSGTDEQYF.